This T cell receptor (beta chain) was sequenced for a study of post-analysis software for immune sequencing data. For the study at large: Clinical courses comprised relapsing-remitting, secondary progressive and progressive-relapsing multiple sclerosis. Study-level results: Higher frequency in patients than in controls was seen for roughly five TRBV segments, with TRBV5-6, TRBV5-1 and TRBV20-1 among them. Pronounced co-clustering by F measure was evident among identically batched samples. When compared against controls, multiple sclerosis patients showed significantly lower normalized Chao1 diversity.

Trimming cost V 4 bases and J 4 bases, with 8 bases left between them. Germline loops: CDR1 SGHTA, CDR2 FQGNSA. This CDR3 has 13 residues. This clonotype showed up just a few times. What it binds is unknown. Unique-molecular-identifier-tagged TCR beta cDNA libraries were used. Input of roughly 0.85 to 11 million T cells yielded hundreds of thousands of cDNA molecules. TCRdb used MiXCR to reprocess the PCR reads, holding one entry per CDR3 protein. The sample has approximately 360,000 distinct CDR3 sequences; around a third are singletons. The clonotype was recovered from a girl aged 10 to 17 with multiple sclerosis. The V and J genes are TRBV7-2 and TRBJ1-5; D remains unclear. The specimen sequenced was blood. For the CDR3, the DNA is TGTGCCAGCAGCTCCACACAAAATCAGCCCCAGCATTTT. Residues: CASSSTQNQPQHF.